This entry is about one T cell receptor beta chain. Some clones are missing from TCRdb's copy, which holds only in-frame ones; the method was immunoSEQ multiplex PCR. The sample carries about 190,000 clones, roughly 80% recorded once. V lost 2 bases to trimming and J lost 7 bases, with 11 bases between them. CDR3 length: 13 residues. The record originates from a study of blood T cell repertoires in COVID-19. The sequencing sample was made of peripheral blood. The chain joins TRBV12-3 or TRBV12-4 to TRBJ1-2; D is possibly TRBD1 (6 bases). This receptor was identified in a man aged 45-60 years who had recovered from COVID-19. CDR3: CASSLLGGGGYTF. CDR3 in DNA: TGTGCCAGCAGTTTACTTGGGGGCGGTGGCTACACCTTC.